This TCR beta chain is drawn from a study of cytomegalovirus exposure and HLA in healthy donors. General study findings and limits: The HLA-A and HLA-B alleles of most subjects were reportedly predicted accurately from TCR beta sequences. Within a later analysis, the majority of CMV-associated TCR beta chains appeared HLA-restricted. Reported performance of the classifier showed diagnosis of cytomegalovirus status with high specificity and sensitivity. TCR beta chain V- and J-gene trimming was linked, in a later analysis, to a missense variant in DCLRE1C.

This clone was picked up a small number of times. Its antigen is undetermined. Primers for the PCR totalled 60 Vbeta and 13 Jbeta. Here immunoSEQ multiplex PCR was the method, and the copy in TCRdb shows in-frame clones only, minus some. The sample contains about 140,000 clones, 75% to 90% of which appear only once. The germline gives CDR1 ENHRY, CDR2 SYGVKD. The CDR3 extends over 13 amino acids. The V end lost 7 bases, the J end lost 0 bases, and 9 bases lay between the germline ends. The sequence came from a man in his forties in good health and CMV-seronegative. The material sequenced was PBMCs. This chain links TRBV10-3 with TRBJ1-1; D unclear. The CDR3 is CAIMGDLNTEAFF. The CDR3, as DNA: TGTGCCATCATGGGAGACTTGAACACTGAAGCTTTCTTT.